Presented here are 7 T cell receptor beta chains from one specimen sequenced in a study of blood T cell repertoires in COVID-19. The table came from immunoSEQ multiplex PCR; TCRdb's copy has only in-frame clones and leaves some out. Of tens of thousands of clones listed, approximately 85% were seen once; the top ten hold roughly 15%. Sequenced material: peripheral blood. The receptors were gathered from a human donor in a cohort sampled during active COVID-19.

This chain joins TRBV27 and TRBJ2-7; D is perhaps TRBD2 (5 bases). Germline V lookup: CDR1 MNHEY, CDR2 SMNVEV (reference sequence). This CDR3 has 13 residues. The ends were cut back, 3 bases at V and 3 bases at J, with 9 bases in the middle. The CDR3 here is CASSFSGLYEQYF. DNA of the CDR3: TGTGCCAGCAGTTTCTCCGGACTCTACGAGCAGTACTTC.

V usage is TRBV2 and J usage is TRBJ2-2, with 9 bases that match TRBD1. The CDR3 spans 14 residues. Trimming at V came to 5 bases and at J to 7 bases, leaving 5 bases not matched to a gene. Looked up from germline, CDR1 is SNHLY and CDR2 is FYNNEI. CDR3 sequence: CASSKDRGGGELFF. CDR3 DNA: TGTGCCAGCAGTAAGGACAGGGGCGGCGGGGAGCTGTTTTTT.

The V call is TRBV11-2, the J call TRBJ1-2; TRBD1 might be the D (6 bases). Trimming stripped 4 bases from V and 8 bases from J, with 17 bases between. CDR1 is SGHAT and CDR2 is FQNNGV in the germline V gene. The CDR3 is made up of 14 amino acids. In DNA form, the CDR3 reads TGTGCCAGCAGCTCCCAGGGGAGGGGTCGAGGCTACACCTTC. Its protein product is CASSSQGRGRGYTF.

The chain joins TRBV7-6 to TRBJ2-7, with D maybe TRBD1 (6 bases). The CDR3 length is 16 residues. The V gene's germline CDR1 is SGHVS and CDR2 FNYEAQ. With 3 bases removed from V and 4 bases from J, the gap between germline ends came to 19 bases. The CDR3 loop reads CASSFPLPGQGYEQYF. CDR3 bases: TGTGCCAGCAGCTTTCCCCTACCGGGACAAGGGTACGAGCAGTACTTC.

The sample holds one count of this clone. The CDR3 coding sequence is TGTGCCAGTAGCTTGGGGGGGGGAAACAATGAGCAGTTCTTC. Its protein product is CASSLGGGNNEQFF. The chain links TRBV19 to TRBJ2-1, with 7 bases matching TRBD2. This CDR3 has 14 amino acids. Germline loops: CDR1 LNHDA, CDR2 SQIVND (reference sequence). Trimming cost V 6 bases and J 5 bases; bases outside gene matches: 7.

The rearrangement joins TRBV30 to TRBJ1-2; no clear D. V dropped 3 bases and J dropped 7 bases, with 15 bases sitting between them. Germline CDR1 GTSNPN, CDR2 SVGIG (reference sequence). The CDR3 has 13 amino acids. The CDR3 bases are TGTGCCTGGAGGGACGGACGTGAGGGTGGCTACACCTTC. It encodes CAWRDGREGGYTF.

V gene TRBV11-1 combines with J gene TRBJ2-7, with 11 nucleotides matching TRBD2. The J segment lost 6 bases and the V segment lost 5 bases, leaving 6 bases of the junction unmatched. The CDR3 runs 14 residues. Per the germline V gene, CDR1 is SGHAT and CDR2 is FQDESV (reference sequence). This chain's CDR3 is CASSGRLAGGEQYF. Here the CDR3 DNA reads TGTGCCAGCAGCGGGAGGCTAGCGGGAGGCGAGCAGTACTTC.